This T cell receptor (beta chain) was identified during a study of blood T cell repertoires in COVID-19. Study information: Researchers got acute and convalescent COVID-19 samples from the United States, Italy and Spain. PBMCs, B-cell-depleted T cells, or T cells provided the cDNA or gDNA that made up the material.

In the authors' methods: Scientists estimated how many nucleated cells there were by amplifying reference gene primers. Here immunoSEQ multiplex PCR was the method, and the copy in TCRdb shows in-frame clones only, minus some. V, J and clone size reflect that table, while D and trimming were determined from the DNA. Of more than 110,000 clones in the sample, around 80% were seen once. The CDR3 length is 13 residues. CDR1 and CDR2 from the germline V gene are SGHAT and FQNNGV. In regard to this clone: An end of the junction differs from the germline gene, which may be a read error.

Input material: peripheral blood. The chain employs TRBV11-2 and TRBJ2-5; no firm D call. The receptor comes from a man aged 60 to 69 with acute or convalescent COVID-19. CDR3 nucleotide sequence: TGTGCCAGCAGCTTAGCGCGACAAGGGACCCAGTACTTC. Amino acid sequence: CASSLARQGTQYF.